These 28 T cell receptor beta chains came from one sample sequenced in a study of Tregs in tolerant kidney transplant recipients. The assay was immunoSEQ multiplex PCR, and TCRdb's table has in-frame clones only and misses some. The sample includes over 60,000 clones, approximately 98% seen only once; the top ten take around 0.51%. The starting material was CD4+ T cells from blood, obtained before the transplant. All receptors derive from a human donor who received a combined kidney and bone marrow transplant.

The genes are TRBV19 and TRBJ2-1, with TRBD2 as a possible D gene (5 bases). Germline V gene sequence: CDR1 LNHDA, CDR2 SQIVND (reference sequence). The CDR3 spans 15 residues. The V end was cut by 7 bases, the J end by 2 bases, with 15 bases between. This CDR3 reads CASISSAGAYNEQFF. As DNA, the CDR3 is TGTGCCAGTATTTCTTCCGCGGGCGCCTACAATGAGCAGTTCTTC.

V usage is TRBV2 and J usage is TRBJ2-7, with 9 nucleotides matching TRBD1. Trimming removed 5 bases from V and 0 bases from J; junction bases left unmatched: 5. CDR3 size: 15 residues. The germline V gene encodes CDR1 SNHLY and CDR2 FYNNEI. The CDR3 loop is CASSTGTGNSYEQYF. In DNA, the CDR3 is TGTGCCAGCAGTACTGGGACAGGGAACTCCTACGAGCAGTACTTC.

The sample holds one count of this clone. V usage is TRBV5-1 and J usage is TRBJ2-7; 7 nucleotides match TRBD1. The CDR3 has 16 residues. Germline V lookup: CDR1 SGHRS, CDR2 YFSETQ. V shed 4 bases and J 4 bases; nucleotides not matched to a gene: 14. The DNA for the CDR3 is TGCGCCAGCAGCATGTCGGTGGACAGGATATTGTACGAGCAGTACTTC. Encoded protein: CASSMSVDRILYEQYF.

The chain links TRBV28 to TRBJ1-6; TRBD1 is a possible D gene (6 bases). The CDR3 runs to 13 residues. CDR1 and CDR2 (germline): MDHEN, SYDVKM. Trimming removed 6 bases from V and 9 bases from J, with 12 bases in between. Written as DNA, the CDR3 is TGTGCCAGCAGCATAGGGGGGGGTTCACCCCTCCACTTT. Translated, it gives CASSIGGGSPLHF.

The rearrangement links TRBV10-3 to TRBJ1-1; TRBD1 is a possible D gene (6 bases). The CDR3 length is 14 residues. The germline gives CDR1 ENHRY, CDR2 SYGVKD. V lost 10 bases, J lost 5 bases, and 20 bases lay in between. CDR3 residues: CATTLQGEGTEAFF. For the CDR3, the DNA is TGTGCCACCACATTACAGGGTGAGGGAACTGAAGCTTTCTTT.

CDR3 sequence: CASSLEARQGNQPQHF. DNA of the CDR3: TGTGCCAGCAGCTTAGAGGCTAGGCAGGGAAATCAGCCCCAGCATTTT. This rearrangement joins TRBV7-8 to TRBJ1-5; D is possibly TRBD1 (5 bases). V was clipped by 1 base and J by 4 bases, with 14 bases between them. CDR3 length: 16 amino acids. CDR1 is SGHVS and CDR2 is FQNEAQ in the germline V gene.

In DNA, the CDR3 is TGTGCCATCAGTGAGTCGACCCAGGGGCTGGGCACTGAAGCTTTCTTT. The encoded protein is CAISESTQGLGTEAFF. The V gene is TRBV10-3, the J gene TRBJ1-1, with a tentative D call TRBD1 (6 bases). This CDR3 comprises 16 residues. Trimming left V 0 bases short and J 4 bases short, with 15 bases between. Germline CDR1 is ENHRY and CDR2 is SYGVKD.

This sequence joins TRBV15 and TRBJ2-1; D uncertain. V was trimmed by 0 bases and J by 7 bases, leaving 7 bases between them. This CDR3 has 13 residues. Germline CDR1 and CDR2: LNHNV and YYDKDF (reference sequence). The CDR3 here is CATSRDSSNEQFF. In nucleotides, the CDR3 is TGTGCCACCAGCAGAGATTCGAGTAATGAGCAGTTCTTC.

V and J are TRBV7-3 and TRBJ2-1; D is possibly TRBD2 (6 bases). With 2 bases removed from V and 4 bases from J, the gap between germline ends came to 12 bases. CDR3 length equals 15 residues. CDR1 and CDR2 (germline): SGHTA, FQGTGA. The CDR3 coding sequence is TGTGCCAGCAGCTTAGCCGGGGACTTTTACAATGAGCAGTTCTTC. It codes for CASSLAGDFYNEQFF.

CDR3 DNA: TGTGCCAGCAGCTTATTGGGACTAGCTGACGACAAAAACATTCAGTACTTC. Translated: CASSLLGLADDKNIQYF. V usage is TRBV7-2 and J usage is TRBJ2-4; TRBD2 agrees at 9 bases. The CDR3 loop spans 17 amino acids. The V gene's germline CDR1 is SGHTA and CDR2 FQGNSA. V lost 2 bases to trimming and J lost 3 bases; unmatched junction nucleotides: 8.

The genes are TRBV4-3 and TRBJ1-1, with D tentatively TRBD1 (6 bases). CDR3 length equals 14 residues. CDR1 LGHNA and CDR2 YSLEER come from the germline V gene. V was clipped by 2 bases and J by 6 bases, with 13 bases between them. The CDR3 sequence: CASSQQGRIAEAFF. The CDR3 DNA follows: TGCGCCAGCAGCCAACAGGGGCGGATTGCTGAAGCTTTCTTT.

The chain links TRBV7-2 to TRBJ1-5, with 10 bases that match TRBD1. This CDR3 is 15 amino acids long. Trimming at V came to 5 bases and at J to 7 bases, leaving 8 bases not matched to a gene. Germline V CDR1 and CDR2: SGHTA, FQGNSA. The CDR3 here is CASSTRTGGGQPQHF. In DNA form, the CDR3 reads TGTGCCAGCAGCACAAGGACAGGGGGTGGCCAGCCCCAGCATTTT.

The CDR3 reads CASSPQTGEDSPLHF. Here the CDR3 DNA reads TGTGCCAGCAGCCCTCAGACAGGGGAGGATTCACCCCTCCACTTT. V gene TRBV7-6 combines with J gene TRBJ1-6; 8 bases align to TRBD1. The CDR3 sequence is 15 residues long. Trimming at V came to 5 bases and at J to 8 bases, leaving 8 bases not matched to a gene. The V gene's germline CDR1 is SGHVS and CDR2 FNYEAQ.

The chain employs TRBV4-2 and TRBJ2-2; D may be TRBD1 (6 bases). The V end lost 2 bases, the J end lost 1 base, and 11 bases lay between the germline ends. CDR1 and CDR2 from the germline V gene are LGHNA and YNFKEQ. CDR3 length equals 16 residues. CDR3 sequence (DNA): TGTGCCAGCAGCCAACCCATGACAGGGAACACCGGGGAGCTGTTTTTT. This encodes CASSQPMTGNTGELFF.

This clone was found once. The chain employs TRBV6-6 and TRBJ2-1; 9 bases line up with TRBD2. The CDR3 has 15 residues. V was pared by 6 bases and J by 8 bases, with 11 bases of the junction left unmatched. The germline V gene has CDR1 MNHNY and CDR2 SVGAGI (reference sequence). This CDR3 is CASRRTGTSWDEQFF. The CDR3 nucleotides read TGTGCCAGCAGGAGAACCGGGACTAGCTGGGATGAGCAGTTCTTC.

The genes are TRBV5-4 and TRBJ1-2; D is undetermined. CDR1 and CDR2 (germline): SGHNT, YYREEE (reference sequence). V was clipped by 2 bases and J by 7 bases, with 15 bases between them. The CDR3 has 14 residues. The CDR3: CASSLAGSPSGYTF. The DNA of the CDR3 is TGTGCCAGCAGCTTAGCAGGCTCACCCTCTGGCTACACCTTC.

V and J are TRBV7-9 and TRBJ2-2, with D possibly matching TRBD1 (5 bases). The CDR3 has 13 residues. Germline-derived CDR1 and CDR2 are SEHNR and FQNEAQ (reference sequence). V dropped 2 bases and J dropped 4 bases, with 5 bases sitting between them. The CDR3 is CASSLTGTGELFF. Here the CDR3 DNA reads TGTGCCAGCAGCTTAACAGGCACCGGGGAGCTGTTTTTT. The full variable domain, rest sourced from reference TRBV7-9 and TRBJ2-2, is DTGVSQNPRHKITKRGQNVTFRCDPISEHNRLYWYRQTLGQGPEFLTYFQNEAQLEKSRLLSDRFSAERPKGSFSTLEIQRTEQGDSAMYLCASSLTGTGELFFGEGSRLTVL.

The gene calls are TRBV5-1 and TRBJ1-1, with D possibly being TRBD1 (6 bases). Per the germline V gene, CDR1 is SGHRS and CDR2 is YFSETQ. There are 16 residues in the CDR3. Trimming left V 0 bases short and J 1 base short, with 13 bases between. The CDR3 DNA is TGCGCCAGCAGCTTGGTGACCGGGACAACGAACACTGAAGCTTTCTTT. This translates into CASSLVTGTTNTEAFF.

The chain links TRBV7-9 to TRBJ1-1; maybe TRBD1 (6 bases). The CDR3 is 14 residues long. The germline V gene encodes CDR1 SEHNR and CDR2 FQNEAQ (reference sequence). The germline V and J ends were trimmed by 6 bases and 2 bases, with 13 bases remaining between them. The CDR3 bases are TGTGCCAGCAGTTCTGGACAGTTCAACACTGAAGCTTTCTTT. Its translation: CASSSGQFNTEAFF.

The CDR3 nucleotides are TGTGCCAGCAGTTACGCGACAGGGACCTCTAATTCACCCCTCCACTTT. Protein sequence: CASSYATGTSNSPLHF. This sequence joins TRBV6-5 and TRBJ1-6, with 7 positions matching TRBD1. Trimming at V came to 2 bases and at J to 6 bases, leaving 7 bases not matched to a gene. The CDR3 totals 16 residues. Germline CDR1 and CDR2: MNHEY and SVGAGI.

The chain is built from TRBV4-3 and TRBJ1-3; D gene uncertain. CDR3 length: 16 residues. Germline values: CDR1 LGHNA, CDR2 YSLEER. Deletions cut 4 bases from V and 2 bases from J, with 15 bases between. CDR3 DNA: TGCGCCAGCAGCCGCTCAAGGGCCGGGACTGGAAACACCATATATTTT. Translated, it gives CASSRSRAGTGNTIYF.

The chain has TRBV10-3 and TRBJ1-6; possibly TRBD1 for D (6 bases). The V end lost 4 bases, the J end lost 4 bases, and 11 bases lay between the germline ends. CDR1 is ENHRY and CDR2 is SYGVKD in the germline V gene. CDR3 length: 15 amino acids. CDR3 nucleotide sequence: TGTGCCATCAGTGGTGGACAGATTTATAATTCACCCCTCCACTTT. Its translation is CAISGGQIYNSPLHF.

V is TRBV2 and J is TRBJ2-3; D is possibly TRBD2 (5 bases). The V end lost 3 bases, the J end lost 8 bases, and 9 bases lay between the germline ends. Germline-derived CDR1 and CDR2 are SNHLY and FYNNEI. The CDR3 extends over 12 amino acids. Here the CDR3 DNA reads TGTGCCAGCAGTGAGGGAGATTTTACGCAGTATTTT. Translated, it gives CASSEGDFTQYF. Filled out from reference TRBV2 and TRBJ2-3, the complete variable domain reads EPEVTQTPSHQVTQMGQEVILRCVPISNHLYFYWYRQILGQKVEFLVSFYNNEISEKSEIFDDQFSVERPDGSNFTLKIRSTKLEDSAMYFCASSEGDFTQYFGPGTRLTVL.

The chain uses TRBV30 and TRBJ1-6; D might be TRBD1 (5 bases). V lost 4 bases to trimming and J lost 7 bases, with 17 bases between them. Germline CDR1 is GTSNPN and CDR2 is SVGIG (reference sequence). The CDR3 is 15 amino acids. The CDR3 loop reads CAWTPGGVRNSPLHF. DNA of the CDR3: TGTGCCTGGACCCCTGGAGGGGTTCGAAATTCACCCCTCCACTTT.

The gene calls are TRBV11-1 and TRBJ1-1; 9 bases match TRBD1. Losses at the gene ends were 8 bases for V and 4 bases for J; bases not matched to a gene: 5. The CDR3 extends over 13 amino acids. Germline V gene lookup returns CDR1 SGHAT and CDR2 FQDESV (reference sequence). The CDR3 is CASHNRGRTEAFF. The DNA for the CDR3 is TGTGCCAGCCACAACAGGGGGCGCACTGAAGCTTTCTTT.

V and J are TRBV19 and TRBJ1-1; 8 nucleotides line up with TRBD1. V was clipped by 9 bases and J by 11 bases; unmatched bases: 11. Germline-derived CDR1 and CDR2 are LNHDA and SQIVND (reference sequence). The CDR3 is made up of 12 amino acids. CDR3 region: CASYIQGAGAFF. The CDR3 nucleotides are TGTGCCAGCTATATCCAGGGGGCTGGCGCTTTCTTT.

J is TRBJ2-7 and V is TRBV15; 8 bases are shared with TRBD2. J gave up 1 base and V 0 bases, and 5 bases lay outside the gene matches. The CDR3 covers 16 residues. Germline values: CDR1 LNHNV, CDR2 YYDKDF (reference sequence). The CDR3 spells CATSRESGGQSYEQYF. The CDR3 DNA follows: TGTGCCACCAGCAGAGAAAGCGGGGGCCAGTCCTACGAGCAGTACTTC.

The rearrangement uses TRBV9 and TRBJ1-6; 7 bases line up with TRBD1. Germline trimming cut 2 bases from V and 6 bases from J; bases unmatched to any gene: 5. The CDR3 has 15 residues. From germline, CDR1 is SGDLS and CDR2 YYNGEE. CDR3 nucleotide sequence: TGTGCCAGCAGCGTTGGACAGGTGCCTAATTCACCCCTCCACTTT. It is translated as CASSVGQVPNSPLHF.